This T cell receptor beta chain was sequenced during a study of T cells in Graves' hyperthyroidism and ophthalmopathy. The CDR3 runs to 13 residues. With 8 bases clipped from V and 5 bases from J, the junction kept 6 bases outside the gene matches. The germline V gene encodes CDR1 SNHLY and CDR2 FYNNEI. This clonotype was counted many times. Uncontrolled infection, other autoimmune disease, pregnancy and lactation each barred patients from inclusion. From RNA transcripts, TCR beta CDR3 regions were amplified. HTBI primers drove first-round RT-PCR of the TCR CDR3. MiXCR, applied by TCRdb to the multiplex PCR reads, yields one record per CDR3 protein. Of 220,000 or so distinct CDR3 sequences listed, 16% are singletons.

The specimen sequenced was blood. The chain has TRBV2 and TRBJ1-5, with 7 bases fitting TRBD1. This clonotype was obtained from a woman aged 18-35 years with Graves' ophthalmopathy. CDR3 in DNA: TGTGCCAGCGGGGGGCAGGGGGATCAGCCCCAGCATTTT. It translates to CASGGQGDQPQHF.